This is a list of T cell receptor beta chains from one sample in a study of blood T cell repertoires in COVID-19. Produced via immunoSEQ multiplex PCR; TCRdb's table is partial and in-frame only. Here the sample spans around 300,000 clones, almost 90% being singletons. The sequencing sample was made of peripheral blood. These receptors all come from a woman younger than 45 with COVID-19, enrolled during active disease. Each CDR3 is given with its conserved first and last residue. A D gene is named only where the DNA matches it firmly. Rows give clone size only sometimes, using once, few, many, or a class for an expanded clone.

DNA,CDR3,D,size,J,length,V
TGTGCCAGCAGCTCCTACCCGGGGTCCTACAATGAGCAGTTCTTC,CASSSYPGSYNEQFF,-,-,TRBJ2-1,15,TRBV2
TGCAGCGTTGAGCCCGGGGTACAAGAGACCCAGTACTTC,CSVEPGVQETQYF,-,-,TRBJ2-5,13,TRBV29-1
TGTGCCAGCAGCTTAGACACAGGGGCAGGTCAGCCCCAGCATTTT,CASSLDTGAGQPQHF,TRBD1,-,TRBJ1-5,15,TRBV7-8
TGTGCCATCAGTGATTGGGGCAGTCAAGAGACCCAGTACTTC,CAISDWGSQETQYF,-,-,TRBJ2-5,14,TRBV10-3
TGTGCCACCAGCGGACCACTAGCGGGAGTTGGGGAGCAGTACTTC,CATSGPLAGVGEQYF,TRBD2,-,TRBJ2-7,15,TRBV15
TGCGCCAGCAGCCAAGATGGGACCCAGGGGGCCTATGGCTACACCTTC,CASSQDGTQGAYGYTF,TRBD1,-,TRBJ1-2,16,TRBV3-1/TRBV3-2
TGTGCCAGCAGTGAAGTAGGGACAGGGGGAGCATCCTACGAGCAGTACTTC,CASSEVGTGGASYEQYF,TRBD1,-,TRBJ2-7,17,TRBV6-1
TGTGCCTGGAGCGCTGACAGGGGGACCAAAAACATTCAGTACTTC,CAWSADRGTKNIQYF,TRBD1,-,TRBJ2-4,15,TRBV30
TGTGCCAGCAGCTTTGCCGGGACAGGATACACTGAAGCTTTCTTT,CASSFAGTGYTEAFF,TRBD1,-,TRBJ1-1,15,TRBV7-8
TGTGCCAGCAGTTCTGTCCCGGGTCCCTACGAGCAGTACTTC,CASSSVPGPYEQYF,-,-,TRBJ2-7,14,TRBV27
TGCGCCAGCAGCTTGGAAGGTATAGCGGGAGGAGATACGCAGTATTTT,CASSLEGIAGGDTQYF,TRBD2,-,TRBJ2-3,16,TRBV5-1
TGTGCCAGCGGACTTCAGGGGCTCTCTAATGAAAAACTGTTTTTT,CASGLQGLSNEKLFF,-,-,TRBJ1-4,15,TRBV2
TGCGCCAGCAGCTTACTAGCGGGGGCCTACGAGCAGTACTTC,CASSLLAGAYEQYF,TRBD2,-,TRBJ2-7,14,TRBV5-1
TGTGCCAGCAGAAGACAGGGCATGAACACTGAAGCTTTCTTT,CASRRQGMNTEAFF,TRBD1,-,TRBJ1-1,14,TRBV28
TGTGCCAGCAGTTTGACAGCAGGGGAGACCCAGTACTTC,CASSLTAGETQYF,-,-,TRBJ2-5,13,TRBV27
TGTGCCAGCAGTTACGGGCAGGGGAGTCAGCCCCAGCATTTT,CASSYGQGSQPQHF,-,medium-sized,TRBJ1-5,14,TRBV6-6
TGTGCCAGTAGATCGGGGCAGGGGATATCCTACGAGCAGTACTTC,CASRSGQGISYEQYF,-,-,TRBJ2-7,15,TRBV19
TGTGCCAGCAGCGTAGCTGTAGGGGTGGGCACTGAAGCTTTCTTT,CASSVAVGVGTEAFF,-,-,TRBJ1-1,15,TRBV9
TGTGCCAGCAGCCAGGGGAACACTGAAGCTTTCTTT,CASSQGNTEAFF,-,-,TRBJ1-1,12,TRBV27
TGTGCCAGCAGCCGAGGGGACAGGAACTATGGCTACACCTTC,CASSRGDRNYGYTF,TRBD1,-,TRBJ1-2,14,TRBV5-4
TGTGCCAGCAGTACCTACGACAGGGGCAGCGATGAGCAGTTCTTC,CASSTYDRGSDEQFF,TRBD1,-,TRBJ2-1,15,TRBV27
TGTGCCATCAGCATTGAGTGGGGGCAGATTAGCAATCAGCCCCAGCATTTT,CAISIEWGQISNQPQHF,-,-,TRBJ1-5,17,TRBV10-3
TGTGCCAGCAGCGGTATTCGGGGGGCGAACTATGGCTACACCTTC,CASSGIRGANYGYTF,-,-,TRBJ1-2,15,TRBV14
TGTGCCAGCTCACCACTAGTCATTGAGCAGTTCTTC,CASSPLVIEQFF,-,-,TRBJ2-1,12,TRBV18
TGTGCCTGGGGACCGGGCCAAGAGACCCAGTACTTC,CAWGPGQETQYF,-,-,TRBJ2-5,12,TRBV30
TGTGCCAGCAGCTTGGAAATACACTCAGGGGTAGTTAACTATGGCTACACCTTC,CASSLEIHSGVVNYGYTF,-,-,TRBJ1-2,18,TRBV5-8
TGTGCCAGCAGTTCCGCTAGAAGGGAGACCCAGTACTTC,CASSSARRETQYF,-,-,TRBJ2-5,13,TRBV27
TGTGCCAGCAGTGAAGGAACAGGGGATGAAAACACCATATATTTT,CASSEGTGDENTIYF,TRBD1,few,TRBJ1-3,15,TRBV6-1
TGTGCCAGTAGCGCGACAGCCTATGGCTACACCTTC,CASSATAYGYTF,-,once,TRBJ1-2,12,TRBV19
TGTGCCACCAGCAGAGATAGCTTCTGGGGAAACACCATATATTTT,CATSRDSFWGNTIYF,-,-,TRBJ1-3,15,TRBV15
TGTGCCAGCAGTGATAGAATCGGGACAGGGGATGAAAAACTGTTTTTT,CASSDRIGTGDEKLFF,TRBD1,few,TRBJ1-4,16,TRBV6-1
TGTGCCTGGAGTGGAACACAGGGAAACACCATATATTTT,CAWSGTQGNTIYF,-,-,TRBJ1-3,13,TRBV30
TGTGCCAGCAGCTTAGTGCCAAGGGTAGCGGGAGCAGATACGCAGTATTTT,CASSLVPRVAGADTQYF,TRBD2,once,TRBJ2-3,17,TRBV11-2
TGTGCCATCAGTAGCCTCTCTGTCGGGACAGGGGCCTACAATGAGCAGTTCTTC,CAISSLSVGTGAYNEQFF,TRBD1,-,TRBJ2-1,18,TRBV10-3
TGCGCCAGCAGCTTCCAGGGGACAGGGACCTACGAGCAGTACTTC,CASSFQGTGTYEQYF,TRBD1,-,TRBJ2-7,15,TRBV5-1
TGTGCCAGCAGTTTAGGGGGCCAAGGGGCGAACTATGGCTACACCTTC,CASSLGGQGANYGYTF,-,few,TRBJ1-2,16,TRBV28
TGTGCCAGTAGACCACTAGCGGGAGGAGGACTGAGCTCCTACAATGAGCAGTTCTTC,CASRPLAGGGLSSYNEQFF,TRBD2,-,TRBJ2-1,19,TRBV19
TGTGCCAGCAGCCAAACGTATAGCGGTTACAATGAGCAGTTCTTC,CASSQTYSGYNEQFF,-,-,TRBJ2-1,15,TRBV7-9
TGTGCCAGTGGGACTAGTTACGAGCAGTACTTC,CASGTSYEQYF,TRBD2,-,TRBJ2-7,11,TRBV2
TGTGCCAGCATCCCATCGTCCGGGAGGAGCTCTGGGGCCAACGTCCTGACTTTC,CASIPSSGRSSGANVLTF,TRBD2,-,TRBJ2-6,18,TRBV2
TGTGCCAGCAGTTTGGCAGGGGGCTATGGCTACACCTTC,CASSLAGGYGYTF,TRBD1,-,TRBJ1-2,13,TRBV28
TGTGCCAGCAGCCAAATGGGGACAGGGGGCGGTTATGAGCAGTTCTTC,CASSQMGTGGGYEQFF,TRBD1,-,TRBJ2-1,16,TRBV3-1/TRBV3-2
TGTGCCAGCAGTTCATCAGGGACAGGGGGACGACAGCCCCAGCATTTT,CASSSSGTGGRQPQHF,TRBD1,many,TRBJ1-5,16,TRBV28
TGTGCCAGCAGCTCCACAGGGGGGTCAACTGGCTACACCTTC,CASSSTGGSTGYTF,TRBD1,-,TRBJ1-2,14,TRBV7-6
TGTGCCAGCTCATCTAGCGGGAGTTGGGACACCGGGGAGCTGTTTTTT,CASSSSGSWDTGELFF,TRBD2,-,TRBJ2-2,16,TRBV18
TGTGCCAGCAGCTGGGGCCTCCCCTCCACTGAAGCTTTCTTT,CASSWGLPSTEAFF,-,-,TRBJ1-1,14,TRBV11-2
TGTGCCAGCAAGTTGGACAGGGGGATCTTCGAGCAGTACTTC,CASKLDRGIFEQYF,TRBD1,-,TRBJ2-7,14,TRBV6-5
TGTGCCTGGATACAGGGGGCCGGCTATGGCTACACCTTC,CAWIQGAGYGYTF,TRBD1,-,TRBJ1-2,13,TRBV30
TGTGCCAGCAGCTTAGTTCAAGGGACAGCTTTTGAAGCTTTCTTT,CASSLVQGTAFEAFF,TRBD1,-,TRBJ1-1,15,TRBV11-2
TGTGCCAGCAGTCCCTCGGACAGACCCTCTCTAGCTTTCTTT,CASSPSDRPSLAFF,-,-,TRBJ1-1,14,TRBV28
TGTGCCAGCAGCCAGATTAGAACCGGTGGCGGAGGAAACATTCAGTACTTC,CASSQIRTGGGGNIQYF,-,-,TRBJ2-4,17,TRBV3-1/TRBV3-2
TGTGCCAGTAGGGACAGGGACAATCAGCCCCAGCATTTT,CASRDRDNQPQHF,TRBD1,-,TRBJ1-5,13,TRBV19
TGTGCCAGCAGTCCGCAGGGAACCCATTCACCCCTCCACTTT,CASSPQGTHSPLHF,-,-,TRBJ1-6,14,TRBV6-5
TGTGCCAGTAGTATTTCCGCAGGGGGTGAAGCTTTCTTT,CASSISAGGEAFF,TRBD1,-,TRBJ1-1,13,TRBV19
TGTGCCAGCAGCCTCTCCCCTGACAGGGGTTACTATGGCTACACCTTC,CASSLSPDRGYYGYTF,TRBD1,-,TRBJ1-2,16,TRBV3-1/TRBV3-2
TGCGCCAGCAGCTTGGCGGGGACCCAGTACTTC,CASSLAGTQYF,-,-,TRBJ2-5,11,TRBV5-1
TGTGCCTGGAACCAAGGACAGGTCAACACTGAAGCTTTCTTT,CAWNQGQVNTEAFF,TRBD1,-,TRBJ1-1,14,TRBV30
TGTGCCAGCTCACCCAAACGGGGTGACGGTGGCTACACCTTC,CASSPKRGDGGYTF,-,-,TRBJ1-2,14,TRBV18
TGTGCCAGCAGCCATGAGGAGGGTCGGGAGCTGTTTTTT,CASSHEEGRELFF,-,-,TRBJ2-2,13,TRBV7-2
TGTGCCAGCAGTTTTCAGGGGCATAATTCACCCCTCCACTTT,CASSFQGHNSPLHF,-,-,TRBJ1-6,14,TRBV27